The clone carrying this TCR beta chain was detected only a few times. Its cognate antigen is unknown. The data belong to a study of high-grade serous ovarian cancer treatment subgroups. Study in general: Each sample yielded on average roughly 7,400 unique TCR beta rearrangements from 14,000 or so reads.

General study points: Clonal relatedness tracked neoantigen level, and by trend copy number and mutation load. Spatial context was lost because tumors were sequenced in bulk.

In germline, CDR1 is SGHTA, CDR2 FQGTGA. V was clipped by 6 bases and J by 6 bases, with 6 bases between them. The CDR3 runs 11 residues. Libraries were prepared by immunoSEQ multiplex PCR; TCRdb keeps only in-frame clonotypes and omits some of them. Of about 10,000 clones listed, under 70% are singletons. Tumor tissue was taken before any definitive surgery or chemotherapy was given. The sample consisted of tumor tissue. The origin of this receptor is a human donor with high-grade serous ovarian cancer. The chain couples TRBV7-3 to TRBJ2-1; a weak D match, TRBD2 (6 bases). The CDR3 bases are TGTGCCAGCAGGGGGGGCAATGAGCAGTTCTTC. Protein product: CASRGGNEQFF.